The 23 T cell receptor beta chains below were found in one sample sequenced in a study of blood T cells in healthy people across ages. A sample-barcoded 5' primer and a J-beta primer mix were used in a second PCR of roughly 6 to 12 cycles. TCRdb processed the 5' RACE reads anew with MiXCR; each CDR3 protein has one entry. The table lists almost 800,000 distinct CDR3 sequences, roughly 60% of them singletons. The sample was blood. These receptor sequences come from a young man in good health.

J is TRBJ1-6 and V is TRBV5-1, with D possibly TRBD1 on 5 matching bases. Germline loops: CDR1 SGHRS, CDR2 YFSETQ. Trimming took 0 bases from V and 13 from J, leaving 17 bases between them. The CDR3 spans 15 residues. CDR3 DNA sequence: TGCGCCAGCAGCTTGGAGGCAGGGCCTAGCCGGCCCCTCCACTTT. Protein product: CASSLEAGPSRPLHF.

This sequence joins TRBV24-1 and TRBJ2-1, with a possible D match to TRBD2 (5 bases). CDR1 is KGHDR and CDR2 is SFDVKD in the germline V gene. CDR3 length: 15 residues. The V end was cut by 9 bases, the J end by 7 bases, with 21 bases between. Here the CDR3 DNA reads TGTGCCACCTCCGCCTCCGGACCCGGGATGAATGAGCAGTTCTTC. As protein: CATSASGPGMNEQFF.

This chain links TRBV7-2 with TRBJ2-7; D is undetermined. Trimming removed 1 base at V and 5 bases at J, with 15 bases between. From germline, CDR1 is SGHTA and CDR2 FQGNSA. The CDR3 consists of 15 residues. The CDR3 DNA follows: TGTGCCAGCAGCTTAGAAGGGTACCCCATGGACGAGCAGTACTTC. It encodes CASSLEGYPMDEQYF. Variable domain in full (rest from reference TRBV7-2 and TRBJ2-7): GAGVSQSPSNKVTEKGKDVELRCDPISGHTALYWYRQSLGQGLEFLIYFQGNSAPDKSGLPSDRFSAERTGGSVSTLTIQRTQQEDSAVYLCASSLEGYPMDEQYFGPGTRLTVT.

J is TRBJ2-1 and V is TRBV10-3, with 9 bases aligning to TRBD2. The CDR3 contains 15 residues. The germline V gene encodes CDR1 ENHRY and CDR2 SYGVKD. V shed 5 bases, J shed 4 bases, and the junction held 6 bases outside the gene matches. The CDR3 coding sequence is TGTGCCATCAGTTCCGGGACTAGCCCTTACAATGAGCAGTTCTTC. Protein: CAISSGTSPYNEQFF.

Written as DNA, the CDR3 is TGTGCCCTCTGGGACTACCAAGAGACCCAGTACTTC. Amino acid sequence: CALWDYQETQYF. This chain connects TRBV2 to TRBJ2-4, with a tentative D call TRBD2 (6 bases). The J call may be in error: the DNA end matches TRBJ2-5 better. This CDR3 has 12 amino acids. The germline CDR1 and CDR2 sequences are SNHLY and FYNNEI.

This clonotype came up a few times. CDR3 DNA sequence: TGTGCCAGCAGTTTTGGGGCAGGCGAGCAGTTCTTC. The encoded protein is CASSFGAGEQFF. The chain is built from TRBV27 and TRBJ2-1; tentatively, D is TRBD1 (5 bases). CDR3 length: 12 amino acids. CDR1 MNHEY and CDR2 SMNVEV come from the germline V gene (reference sequence). Trimming took off 3 bases at V and 10 bases at J, with 10 bases between the two ends.

The rearrangement links TRBV9 to TRBJ2-1; tentatively, D is TRBD1 or TRBD2 (5 bases each). CDR3 length: 15 amino acids. Germline CDR1 and CDR2: SGDLS and YYNGEE. The germline V and J ends were trimmed by 0 bases and 6 bases, with 13 bases remaining between them. CDR3 in amino acids: CASSVAWGTGNEQFF. The CDR3 coding sequence is TGTGCCAGCAGCGTAGCCTGGGGGACCGGCAATGAGCAGTTCTTC.

The chain carries TRBV7-2 and TRBJ2-7; 9 bases align to TRBD2. Germline loops: CDR1 SGHTA, CDR2 FQGNSA. The CDR3 has 14 amino acids. V shed 7 bases and J 6 bases; nucleotides not matched to a gene: 10. CDR3 protein: CASTLAGPQGEQYF. The CDR3 DNA is TGTGCCAGCACCCTAGCGGGGCCCCAGGGCGAGCAGTACTTC. Based on the CDR3 plus reference TRBV7-2 and TRBJ2-7, the full variable domain is GAGVSQSPSNKVTEKGKDVELRCDPISGHTALYWYRQSLGQGLEFLIYFQGNSAPDKSGLPSDRFSAERTGGSVSTLTIQRTQQEDSAVYLCASTLAGPQGEQYFGPGTRLTVT.

The rearrangement uses TRBV27 and TRBJ2-1, with unresolved D. Germline CDR1 MNHEY, CDR2 SMNVEV (reference sequence). V was pared by 2 bases and J by 2 bases, with 10 bases between. CDR3 length: 15 residues. The CDR3 loop reads CASSLGHPAYNEQFF. The CDR3 coding sequence is TGTGCCAGCAGTTTAGGGCACCCAGCCTACAATGAGCAGTTCTTC.

This sequence joins TRBV20-1 and TRBJ2-1; 7 bases line up with TRBD1. Germline V gene sequence: CDR1 DFQATT, CDR2 SNEGSKA (reference sequence). The CDR3 has 15 amino acids. J was trimmed by 1 base and V by 6 bases; bases with no gene match: 9. In nucleotides, the CDR3 is TGCAGTGCCGCTGCCGGGACAGCTTCCTACAATGAGCAGTTCTTC. Its translation: CSAAAGTASYNEQFF.

This sequence joins TRBV20-1 and TRBJ1-1; the match to TRBD1 covers 9 bases. The CDR3 extends over 15 amino acids. The ends lost 6 bases at V and 3 bases at J; junction bases unmatched: 11. The germline gives CDR1 DFQATT, CDR2 SNEGSKA (reference sequence). CDR3 in amino acids: CSALGQGLSHTEAFF. DNA of the CDR3: TGCAGTGCCCTCGGACAGGGGTTGAGTCACACTGAAGCTTTCTTT.

The CDR3 loop reads CASNIAGIDYEQYF. CDR3 sequence (DNA): TGTGCCAGCAACATAGCTGGCATTGACTACGAGCAGTACTTC. The chain recombines TRBV5-6 with TRBJ2-4, with D unresolved. The J call is uncertain, as TRBJ2-7 better fits the DNA end. This CDR3 contains 14 residues. Looked up from germline, CDR1 is SGHDT and CDR2 is YYEEEE.

J is TRBJ1-2 and V is TRBV12-3 or TRBV12-4; 12 bases match TRBD1. V lost 5 bases to trimming and J lost 8 bases; unmatched junction nucleotides: 9. There are 15 residues in the CDR3. CDR3 nucleotide sequence: TGTGCCAGCAGTCGGGGACAGGGGGCTCTTAGCGGCTACACCTTC. As protein: CASSRGQGALSGYTF.

V gene TRBV9 combines with J gene TRBJ2-1; 9 bases map to TRBD2. The V gene's germline CDR1 is SGDLS and CDR2 YYNGEE. Trimming removed 0 bases from V and 5 bases from J; junction bases left unmatched: 3. The CDR3 is 15 residues long. CDR3 sequence: CASSVGLAEDNEQFF. The DNA for the CDR3 is TGTGCCAGCAGCGTAGGACTAGCGGAAGACAATGAGCAGTTCTTC.

This rearrangement joins TRBV7-6 to TRBJ2-7, with a possible D match to TRBD1 (6 bases). This CDR3 has 15 residues. Per the germline V gene, CDR1 is SGHVS and CDR2 is FNYEAQ. V lost 5 bases and J lost 2, with 16 bases in between. DNA of the CDR3: TGTGCCAGCAGCCTGGACCCGGGACAAGCCTACGAGCAGTACTTC. It yields the protein CASSLDPGQAYEQYF.

The chain couples TRBV5-6 to TRBJ1-1; possible D gene TRBD1, 5 bases. The germline gives CDR1 SGHDT, CDR2 YYEEEE. Trimming took 4 bases from V and 13 from J, leaving 20 bases between them. The CDR3 is 13 residues long. CDR3 bases: TGTGCCAGCAGCCAATCGACAGAGGAGCTCCTTTTCTTT. As protein: CASSQSTEELLFF.

The chain carries TRBV11-2 and TRBJ2-4, with 8 bases fitting TRBD2. The germline CDR1 and CDR2 sequences are SGHAT and FQNNGV. The V gene end was trimmed by 4 bases and the J gene end by 0 bases; junction bases not matched to a gene: 2. CDR3 length: 15 amino acids. The CDR3 DNA sequence: TGTGCCAGCAGCTCAGCGGGAGAAGCCAAAAACATTCAGTACTTC. Translation gives CASSSAGEAKNIQYF.

The rearrangement links TRBV28 to TRBJ2-7; D ambiguous. V was pared by 1 base and J by 0 bases, with 10 bases between. This CDR3 has 15 amino acids. The germline gives CDR1 MDHEN, CDR2 SYDVKM. The CDR3 bases are TGTGCCAGCAGTTTATTTGGGTCCCCCTCCTACGAGCAGTACTTC. It specifies CASSLFGSPSYEQYF.

Notes on this clonotype: A much bigger clone sits one base away, suggesting this may be a read error. This chain uses TRBV7-9 with TRBJ1-2, with 8 bases identical to TRBD1. Germline V gene lookup returns CDR1 SEHNR and CDR2 FQNEAQ (reference sequence). The CDR3 totals 14 residues. V lost 11 bases to trimming and J lost 8 bases; unmatched junction nucleotides: 16. CDR3 amino acids: CAATTPGGWWGYTF. As DNA, the CDR3 is TGTGCCGCCACAACCCCAGGGGGCTGGTGGGGCTACACCTTC.

V gene TRBV6-1 combines with J gene TRBJ2-3, with D possibly matching TRBD2 (6 bases). Germline loops: CDR1 MNHNS, CDR2 SASEGT. The V end lost 3 bases, the J end lost 3 bases, and 13 bases lay between the germline ends. The CDR3 is 15 amino acids. The CDR3 reads CASSDFRGMTDTQYF. CDR3 DNA sequence: TGTGCCAGCAGTGATTTTCGGGGGATGACAGATACGCAGTATTTT.

The chain has TRBV7-9 and TRBJ2-6, with 8 bases lining up with TRBD1. Germline V gene data show CDR1 as SEHNR and CDR2 as FQNEAQ (reference sequence). This CDR3 comprises 17 residues. J was trimmed by 3 bases and V by 3 bases; bases with no gene match: 7. The CDR3 DNA reads as TGTGCCAGCAGCTTTCCAGGGGGCGCAGATGGGGCCAACGTCCTGACTTTC. It yields the protein CASSFPGGADGANVLTF. The entire variable domain, with the rest obtained from reference TRBV7-9 and TRBJ2-6, is as follows: DTGVSQNPRHKITKRGQNVTFRCDPISEHNRLYWYRQTLGQGPEFLTYFQNEAQLEKSRLLSDRFSAERPKGSFSTLEIQRTEQGDSAMYLCASSFPGGADGANVLTFGAGSRLTVL.

V usage is TRBV2 and J usage is TRBJ2-5, with D perhaps TRBD2 (6 bases). Germline CDR1 is SNHLY and CDR2 is FYNNEI. CDR3 size: 16 residues. Trimming stripped 4 bases from V and 5 bases from J, with 20 bases between. Here the CDR3 DNA reads TGTGCCAGCAGTGGAGTGGTCCGTGATAGCGGCGAGACCCAGTACTTC. Translation gives CASSGVVRDSGETQYF.

This clonotype was recorded a few times. The rearrangement links TRBV27 to TRBJ2-3; 11 nucleotides agree with TRBD2. The length of the CDR3 is 16 residues. J lost 0 bases, V lost 3 bases, and 2 bases had no gene match. Germline CDR1 is MNHEY and CDR2 is SMNVEV (reference sequence). CDR3 sequence reads: CASSLTSGISTDTQYF. DNA for the CDR3: TGTGCCAGCAGTTTGACTAGCGGGATCAGCACAGATACGCAGTATTTT.